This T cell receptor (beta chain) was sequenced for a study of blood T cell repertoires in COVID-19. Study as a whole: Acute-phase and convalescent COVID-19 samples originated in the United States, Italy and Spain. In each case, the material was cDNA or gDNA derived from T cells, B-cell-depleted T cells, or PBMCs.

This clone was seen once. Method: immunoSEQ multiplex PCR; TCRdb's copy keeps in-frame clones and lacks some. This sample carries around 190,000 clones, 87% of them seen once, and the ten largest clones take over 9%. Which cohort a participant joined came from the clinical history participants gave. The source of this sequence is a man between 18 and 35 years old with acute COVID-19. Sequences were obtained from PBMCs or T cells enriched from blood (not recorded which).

The chain's CDR3 is CATAGTSNTGELFF. CDR3 nucleotides: TGTGCTACCGCAGGGACTTCGAACACCGGGGAGCTGTTTTTT. The V call is TRBV10-3, the J call TRBJ2-2; TRBD2 might be the D (6 bases). This CDR3 spans 14 amino acids. Germline CDR1 is ENHRY and CDR2 is SYGVKD.